These 25 T cell receptor beta chains came from one sample sequenced in a study of T cell repertoires in cytomegalovirus infection. Antigens for these TCRs are unknown. One entry per CDR3 protein, called by TCRdb with MiXCR from the reads. The sample lists about 500,000 distinct CDR3 sequences, around 30% occurring once. This specimen consisted of cultured PBMCs, obtained from culture after CMV antigen stimulation. The source is a human donor in good health (CMV status not recorded). Some clones in this sample may be carry-over from other donors' samples.

V gene TRBV12-3 or TRBV12-4 combines with J gene TRBJ2-5; 7 bases agree with TRBD2. This CDR3 has 16 amino acids. V shed 5 bases, J shed 4 bases, and the junction held 13 bases outside the gene matches. This CDR3 is CASSTRLGRGVETQYF. CDR3 DNA sequence: TGTGCCAGCAGTACCCGACTAGGGAGGGGTGTAGAGACCCAGTACTTC.

This chain joins TRBV20-1 and TRBJ1-5; 8 nucleotides match TRBD1. The CDR3 has 14 amino acids. Looked up from germline, CDR1 is DFQATT and CDR2 is SNEGSKA (reference sequence). Trimming cost V 3 bases and J 3 bases; bases outside gene matches: 4. The CDR3, as DNA: TGCAGTGCTAGTACAGGGGGAGTCAATCAGCCCCAGCATTTT. Protein sequence: CSASTGGVNQPQHF.

V gene TRBV12-3 or TRBV12-4 combines with J gene TRBJ1-4; D gene unclear. The germline V and J ends were trimmed by 0 bases and 5 bases, with 7 bases remaining between them. The CDR3 length is 14 residues. The CDR3 sequence is CASSLALQNEKLFF. CDR3 DNA sequence: TGTGCCAGCAGTTTAGCATTACAGAATGAAAAACTGTTTTTT.

This rearrangement joins TRBV7-8 to TRBJ1-5, with a possible D match to TRBD1 (6 bases). Germline V gene lookup returns CDR1 SGHVS and CDR2 FQNEAQ. This CDR3 spans 16 amino acids. Trimming cost V 4 bases and J 0 bases, with 13 bases left between them. CDR3 sequence: CASSYTGTNSNQPQHF. The CDR3 DNA reads TGTGCCAGCAGCTACACCGGGACAAATAGCAATCAGCCCCAGCATTTT. Supplemented by reference TRBV7-8 and TRBJ1-5, the full variable domain reads GAGVSQSPRYKVAKRGQDVALRCDPISGHVSLFWYQQALGQGPEFLTYFQNEAQLDKSGLPSDRFFAERPEGSVSTLKIQRTQQEDSAVYLCASSYTGTNSNQPQHFGDGTRLSIL.

This clonotype was found many times. The chain couples TRBV28 to TRBJ1-1; 7 positions agree with TRBD1. This CDR3 contains 17 residues. J lost 0 bases, V lost 4 bases, and 11 bases had no gene match. Germline V gene data show CDR1 as MDHEN and CDR2 as SYDVKM. CDR3 amino acids: CASSYRQGELMNTEAFF. The CDR3 bases are TGTGCCAGCAGTTATCGACAGGGCGAATTGATGAACACTGAAGCTTTCTTT.

The rearrangement uses TRBV19 and TRBJ2-1, with 8 bases that match TRBD2. Per the germline V gene, CDR1 is LNHDA and CDR2 is SQIVND (reference sequence). This CDR3 region has 15 residues. The trim removed 8 bases at V and 10 bases at J, leaving 16 bases unmatched. Written as DNA, the CDR3 is TGTGCCAGTTCCACTTACGCGGGAGGTAATTTAGAGCAGTTCTTC. Amino acid sequence: CASSTYAGGNLEQFF.

This clonotype was detected many times. The V call is TRBV7-2, the J call TRBJ2-5, with unresolved D. The CDR3 spans 14 residues. Trimming removed 4 bases at V and 5 bases at J, with 14 bases between. The germline gives CDR1 SGHTA, CDR2 FQGNSA. CDR3 nucleotides: TGTGCCAGCAGCTCCGGCGTCCCAAAGGAGACCCAGTACTTC. Its translation is CASSSGVPKETQYF.

The chain combines TRBV14 with TRBJ1-4, with unresolved D. V lost 4 bases to trimming and J lost 7 bases, with 10 bases between them. This CDR3 has 13 residues. CDR1 is SGHDN and CDR2 is FVKESK in the germline V gene. CDR3 sequence (DNA): TGTGCCAGCAGCCTTCTCCGGGGTGAAAAACTGTTTTTT. This gives the protein CASSLLRGEKLFF.

The chain carries TRBV7-9 and TRBJ2-7, with D uncertain. This CDR3 has 14 residues. Between the trimmed V and J ends, which lost 1 base and 1 base, there was a span of 8 bases. Looked up from germline, CDR1 is SEHNR and CDR2 is FQNEAQ (reference sequence). DNA of the CDR3: TGTGCCAGCAGCTTAGTTGGGTGGTCCTACGAGCAGTACGTC. This codes for CASSLVGWSYEQYV.

In this sample, this clonotype turned up a few times. This rearrangement joins TRBV10-3 to TRBJ2-7, with no clear D. Germline V gives CDR1 ENHRY, CDR2 SYGVKD. The CDR3 runs 14 residues. V was clipped by 3 bases and J by 0 bases, with 9 bases between them. The CDR3: CAISDVGISYEQYF. The CDR3 DNA reads TGTGCCATCAGTGATGTTGGGATCTCCTACGAGCAGTACTTC.

V usage is TRBV6-2 or TRBV6-3 and J usage is TRBJ2-1; either TRBD1 or TRBD2 may supply D (5 bases each). Germline lookup yields CDR1 MNHEY and CDR2 SVGEGT. This CDR3 spans 14 amino acids. Between the trimmed V and J ends, which lost 2 bases and 12 bases, there was a span of 17 bases. The CDR3 DNA follows: TGTGCCAGCAGTTACCAACAACGGACTGGGGGGCAGTTCTTC. Translated, it gives CASSYQQRTGGQFF.

This clonotype was counted a few times. The rearrangement uses TRBV4-1 and TRBJ2-1, with a weak D call TRBD2 (5 bases). This CDR3 is built from 15 residues. Looked up from germline, CDR1 is MGHRA and CDR2 is YSYEKL. The V gene lost 5 bases and the J gene lost 0 bases, with 11 bases spanning the gap. This chain's CDR3 is CASSTRGSSYNEQFF. As DNA, the CDR3 is TGCGCCAGCAGCACCCGAGGGAGCTCCTACAATGAGCAGTTCTTC.

The DNA of the CDR3 is TGCGCCAGCAGTCAATCGGAGGGCCTCGATGAGCAGTTCTTC. Its protein product is CASSQSEGLDEQFF. The rearrangement links TRBV4-1 to TRBJ2-1; perhaps TRBD2 as D (6 bases). The CDR3 runs to 14 residues. V lost 6 bases and J lost 8, with 17 bases in between. The germline gives CDR1 MGHRA, CDR2 YSYEKL.

This clonotype showed up just a few times. This chain uses TRBV6-2 or TRBV6-3 with TRBJ2-7; TRBD1 aligns across 7 bases. The V gene's germline CDR1 is MNHEY and CDR2 SVGEGT. This CDR3 has 14 residues. The J segment lost 2 bases and the V segment lost 4 bases, leaving 5 bases of the junction unmatched. CDR3 residues: CASSLQGYAYEQYV. Here the CDR3 DNA reads TGTGCCAGCAGTTTACAGGGGTATGCCTACGAGCAGTACGTC.

This clonotype has more than one count but fewer than ten. The rearrangement links TRBV19 to TRBJ2-7; 11 bases line up with TRBD2. CDR1 and CDR2 from the germline V gene are LNHDA and SQIVND (reference sequence). V trimming: 6 bases; J trimming: 5 bases; junction bases outside the gene matches: 6. The CDR3 is made up of 14 amino acids. CDR3 bases: TGTGCCAGTAGACCTAGCGGGAGGATCGACGAGCAGTACTTC. It translates to CASRPSGRIDEQYF.

The DNA of the CDR3 is TGTGCCAGCAGTGTCTACCTAGCGGGAGCATACGAGCAGTACGTC. Its translation is CASSVYLAGAYEQYV. The chain carries TRBV6-1 and TRBJ2-7; 10 nucleotides align to TRBD2. CDR1 MNHNS and CDR2 SASEGT come from the germline V gene. V was clipped by 4 bases and J by 4 bases; unmatched bases: 7. The CDR3 has 15 residues.

In this sample, this clonotype turned up many times. This chain connects TRBV19 to TRBJ1-2, with D unresolved. With 7 bases removed from V and 8 bases from J, the gap between germline ends came to 14 bases. The CDR3 is 12 residues long. Per the germline V gene, CDR1 is LNHDA and CDR2 is SQIVND (reference sequence). This CDR3 reads CASTTTWGGYTF. Here the CDR3 DNA reads TGTGCCAGTACTACGACATGGGGAGGCTACACCTTC. Supplemented by reference TRBV19 and TRBJ1-2, the full variable domain reads DGGITQSPKYLFRKEGQNVTLSCEQNLNHDAMYWYRQDPGQGLRLIYYSQIVNDFQKGDIAEGYSVSREKKESFPLTVTSAQKNPTAFYLCASTTTWGGYTFGSGTRLTVV.

V usage is TRBV7-2 and J usage is TRBJ2-5, with TRBD2 identical over 10 bases. Germline V gives CDR1 SGHTA, CDR2 FQGNSA. The CDR3 is 15 amino acids. The V and J ends lost 2 bases and 5 bases, in that order; junction bases with no gene match: 5. This CDR3 reads CASSLWSGRAETQYF. The CDR3 nucleotides are TGTGCCAGCAGCTTATGGAGCGGGAGGGCGGAGACCCAGTACTTC.

The V and J genes are TRBV20-1 and TRBJ2-3, with D perhaps assigned TRBD1 or TRBD2 (6 bases each). Germline V gene data show CDR1 as DFQATT and CDR2 as SNEGSKA (reference sequence). V lost 0 bases to trimming and J lost 4 bases, with 17 bases between them. The CDR3 contains 16 residues. The CDR3 bases are TGCAGTGCTAGAGATTTGGGGGGCGGTGAAGCAGATACGCAGTATTTT. As protein: CSARDLGGGEADTQYF.

This rearrangement joins TRBV27 to TRBJ2-2; a possible D gene is TRBD2 (5 bases). Germline CDR1 MNHEY, CDR2 SMNVEV (reference sequence). The V end was cut by 3 bases, the J end by 6 bases, with 17 bases between. This CDR3 has 16 amino acids. The CDR3 reads CASSLAGALTSGELFF. Here the CDR3 DNA reads TGTGCCAGCAGTTTGGCGGGTGCACTCACGTCCGGGGAGCTGTTTTTT.

This clonotype was seen once. The chain joins TRBV18 to TRBJ1-1; D perhaps matches TRBD1 (5 bases). Between the trimmed V and J ends, which lost 1 base and 0 bases, there was a span of 9 bases. The CDR3 has 15 residues. Germline lookup yields CDR1 KGHSH and CDR2 LQKENI. CDR3 in DNA: TGTGCCAGCTCACCACAGGGGACCATGAACACTGAAGCTTTCTTT. Residues: CASSPQGTMNTEAFF.

The gene calls are TRBV19 and TRBJ1-3; D unresolved. From germline, CDR1 is LNHDA and CDR2 SQIVND (reference sequence). V was clipped by 5 bases and J by 3 bases, with 8 bases between them. The CDR3 has 13 amino acids. CDR3 nucleotides: TGTGCCAGTAGTGGCCATATTGGAAACACCATATATTTT. Translated, it gives CASSGHIGNTIYF.

This clonotype was counted between two and nine times. The genes are TRBV5-5 and TRBJ2-1; TRBD2 might be the D (5 bases). CDR3 length: 14 residues. V lost 2 bases and J lost 8, with 14 bases in between. The germline V gene encodes CDR1 SGHKS and CDR2 YYEKEE (reference sequence). CDR3 amino acids: CASSLRGSNDEQFF. For the CDR3, the DNA is TGTGCCAGCAGCTTACGAGGGTCGAACGATGAGCAGTTCTTC. Looking up the rest from reference TRBV5-5 and TRBJ2-1 gives the full variable domain: DAGVTQSPTHLIKTRGQQVTLRCSPISGHKSVSWYQQVLGQGPQFIFQYYEKEERGRGNFPDRFSARQFPNYSSELNVNALLLGDSALYLCASSLRGSNDEQFFGPGTRLTVL.

The chain carries TRBV7-9 and TRBJ1-6; the match to TRBD1 covers 7 bases. V dropped 6 bases and J dropped 8; count of bases not matched to a gene: 7. The CDR3 extends over 14 amino acids. The V gene's germline CDR1 is SEHNR and CDR2 FQNEAQ (reference sequence). The CDR3 is CASRKQGRDSPLHF. In DNA, the CDR3 is TGTGCCAGCAGGAAACAGGGGAGAGATTCACCCCTCCACTTT.

This clonotype was seen only a few times. The gene calls are TRBV11-2 and TRBJ2-3, with 9 bases that match TRBD2. Per the germline V gene, CDR1 is SGHAT and CDR2 is FQNNGV. With V trimmed by 0 bases and J by 2 bases, 6 bases remained unmatched. This CDR3 contains 17 residues. The CDR3 DNA sequence: TGTGCCAGCAGCTTAGAGGGGCTAGCGGGGAACACAGATACGCAGTATTTT. The encoded protein is CASSLEGLAGNTDTQYF.